This T cell receptor (beta chain) came from a study of T cell repertoires in cytomegalovirus infection. Overall study: Public TCR beta signatures indicated both CMV infection and matching HLA type.

Germline V CDR1 and CDR2: SNHLY, FYNNEI. J gave up 6 bases and V 7 bases, and 4 bases lay outside the gene matches. The CDR3 is 12 amino acids. One entry per CDR3 protein, called by TCRdb with MiXCR from the reads. This table holds about 260,000 distinct CDR3 sequences, around 9% found once. Study-wide points: HLA-C-restricted CMV-specific TCR beta clonotypes prevailed in the ex vivo response. CMV carriers having the relevant HLA were flagged by cumulative public TCR beta family frequency.

On this clonotype itself: Antigen: not known.

The V call is TRBV2, the J call TRBJ1-2, with 8 bases fitting TRBD1. The sample consisted of PBMCs. The origin of this receptor is a human donor in good health (CMV status not recorded). Some clones in this sample may be carry-over from other donors' samples. The CDR3 region has the DNA TGTGCCAGCAATCAGGGACAGGATGGCTACACCTTC. Its translation is CASNQGQDGYTF.